Each of the 19 T cell receptor beta chains below was sequenced from the same sample in a study of shared clonotypes between healthy human individuals. CD45RO-negative, CCR7-selected cells formed the naive CD8 fraction, which excluded terminally differentiated effector memory CD45RA+ cells. Here immunoSEQ multiplex PCR was the method, and the copy in TCRdb shows in-frame clones only, minus some. Of approximately 600,000 clones in the sample, around 96% were seen once. The sample comprised naive CD8+ T cells sorted from blood. The receptor set was obtained from a woman aged 30 to 39 in good health.

The chain recombines TRBV9 with TRBJ2-1, with 9 positions matching TRBD2. The CDR3 covers 14 residues. Trimming at V came to 0 bases and at J to 10 bases, leaving 5 bases not matched to a gene. Germline CDR1 is SGDLS and CDR2 is YYNGEE. CDR3 DNA sequence: TGTGCCAGCAGCGTAGGGACTAGCGAGGGAGAGCAGTTCTTC. As protein: CASSVGTSEGEQFF. Combining the CDR3 with reference TRBV9 and TRBJ2-1 gives the whole variable domain DSGVTQTPKHLITATGQRVTLRCSPRSGDLSVYWYQQSLDQGLQFLIQYYNGEERAKGNILERFSAQQFPDLHSELNLSSLELGDSALYFCASSVGTSEGEQFFGPGTRLTVL.

The chain has TRBV7-3 and TRBJ2-2; D possibly corresponds to TRBD2 (6 bases). CDR3 length: 16 amino acids. V dropped 4 bases and J dropped 0 bases, with 12 bases sitting between them. The V gene's germline CDR1 is SGHTA and CDR2 FQGTGA. The CDR3: CASSSIADANTGELFF. Written as DNA, the CDR3 is TGTGCCAGCAGCTCAATAGCGGATGCGAACACCGGGGAGCTGTTTTTT.

This clone was seen just once. This sequence joins TRBV11-1 and TRBJ2-7, with 8 bases aligning to TRBD1. The CDR3 spans 14 residues. The V gene's germline CDR1 is SGHAT and CDR2 FQDESV (reference sequence). The J segment lost 2 bases and the V segment lost 3 bases, leaving 3 bases of the junction unmatched. The CDR3 bases are TGTGCCAGCAGCTTCGGGACAGGAACCTACGAGCAGTACTTC. It yields the protein CASSFGTGTYEQYF.

The J gene is TRBJ2-5, the V gene TRBV11-2, with 8 bases that match TRBD2. The DNA end lines up better with TRBJ2-7; the J call may be wrong. The CDR3 is made up of 15 amino acids. The germline gives CDR1 SGHAT, CDR2 FQNNGV. For the CDR3, the DNA is TGTGCCAGCAGGACAAGCGGGAGACGGTTGGGCGAGCAGTACTTC. This gives the protein CASRTSGRRLGEQYF.

This chain joins TRBV5-1 and TRBJ1-2, with 7 bases matching TRBD1. The CDR3 has 16 amino acids. Trimming cost V 5 bases and J 4 bases; bases outside gene matches: 14. In germline, CDR1 is SGHRS, CDR2 YFSETQ. CDR3 DNA sequence: TGCGCCAGCAGGAAAGAGGGACAGCCTTTCCCCTATGGCTACACCTTC. This gives the protein CASRKEGQPFPYGYTF.

This CDR3 is CASSAGGRYSNQPQHF. In DNA form, the CDR3 reads TGTGCCAGCAGCGCGGGGGGGAGATATAGCAATCAGCCCCAGCATTTT. The gene calls are TRBV7-9 and TRBJ1-5, with D possibly being TRBD1 (5 bases). The CDR3 is made up of 16 amino acids. Germline V gene sequence: CDR1 SEHNR, CDR2 FQNEAQ (reference sequence). Trimming stripped 5 bases from V and 0 bases from J, with 14 bases between.

The J gene is TRBJ2-1, the V gene TRBV21-1; the D call in the table, TRBD2, was not verified against the DNA. TRBV21-1 has pseudogene status. CDR3 length: 15 amino acids. This chain's CDR3 is CASSGGLAPNNEQFF. The CDR3, as DNA: TGTGCCAGCAGCGGGGGACTAGCGCCGAACAATGAGCAGTTCTTC.

The V and J genes are TRBV28 and TRBJ1-1; D is unresolved. The V gene lost 4 bases and the J gene lost 1 base, with 7 bases spanning the gap. Germline values: CDR1 MDHEN, CDR2 SYDVKM. CDR3 length: 13 residues. CDR3 region: CASSWSRNTEAFF. CDR3 bases: TGTGCCAGCAGTTGGAGCAGGAACACTGAAGCTTTCTTT.

This chain connects TRBV27 to TRBJ2-7, with 7 positions matching TRBD2. This CDR3 contains 14 residues. Germline trimming cut 2 bases from V and 6 bases from J; bases unmatched to any gene: 7. Germline loops: CDR1 MNHEY, CDR2 SMNVEV (reference sequence). CDR3 amino acids: CASSLGGRGSEQYF. CDR3 in DNA: TGTGCCAGCAGTTTAGGAGGGAGGGGAAGCGAGCAGTACTTC.

The chain couples TRBV14 to TRBJ2-1, with D possibly matching TRBD1 (6 bases). V lost 1 base, J lost 9 bases, and 10 bases lay in between. This CDR3 comprises 13 residues. Germline V gene data show CDR1 as SGHDN and CDR2 as FVKESK. The CDR3 loop reads CASSQARGGEQFF. As DNA, the CDR3 is TGTGCCAGCAGCCAAGCCAGGGGTGGTGAGCAGTTCTTC. Full variable domain (missing parts from reference TRBV14 and TRBJ2-1): EAGVTQFPSHSVIEKGQTVTLRCDPISGHDNLYWYRRVMGKEIKFLLHFVKESKQDESGMPNNRFLAERTGGTYSTLKVQPAELEDSGVYFCASSQARGGEQFFGPGTRLTVL.

In DNA, the CDR3 is TGCGCCAGCAGCTGGACAGGGGCTGAGCAGTACTTC. Protein sequence: CASSWTGAEQYF. The V call is TRBV5-1, the J call TRBJ2-7; TRBD1 matches at 9 bases. Germline V gives CDR1 SGHRS, CDR2 YFSETQ. The CDR3 has 12 residues. J lost 7 bases, V lost 3 bases, and 2 bases had no gene match.

The V and J genes are TRBV11-3 and TRBJ2-3, with a weak D call TRBD2 (5 bases). The CDR3 is made up of 14 amino acids. In germline, CDR1 is SGHNT, CDR2 YENEEA. V lost 5 bases to trimming and J lost 1 base, with 10 bases between them. In nucleotides, the CDR3 is TGTGCCAGCAGCCCCCCAGCGGGCACAGATACGCAGTATTTT. Translation: CASSPPAGTDTQYF.

The rearrangement joins TRBV20-1 to TRBJ2-1; D call uncertain. The CDR3 runs to 11 residues. Trimming shortened V by 3 bases and J by 5 bases, and 5 bases separated the two germline ends. Germline V gene lookup returns CDR1 DFQATT and CDR2 SNEGSKA (reference sequence). CDR3 sequence reads: CSASFHNEQFF. The CDR3 nucleotides are TGCAGTGCTAGTTTCCACAATGAGCAGTTCTTC.

For this clone: Other DNA sequences from this sample encode an identical CDR3 as well. The chain employs TRBV18 and TRBJ2-7; D uncertain. Trimming cost V 2 bases and J 3 bases, with 8 bases left between them. This CDR3 has 13 amino acids. In germline, CDR1 is KGHSH, CDR2 LQKENI. The CDR3 here is CASSPGQSYEQYF. Here the CDR3 DNA reads TGTGCCAGCTCACCAGGGCAGAGCTACGAGCAGTACTTC.

This clone was observed once. For the CDR3, the DNA is TGTGCCAGCAGATGGACAGCTAAGAACAAACTGTTTTTT. Protein sequence: CASRWTAKNKLFF. This rearrangement joins TRBV5-4 to TRBJ1-4, with D possibly being TRBD1 (6 bases). The CDR3 is 13 residues long. CDR1 and CDR2 from the germline V gene are SGHNT and YYREEE (reference sequence). Between the trimmed V and J ends, which lost 5 bases and 11 bases, there was a span of 16 bases. The full variable domain, in which reference TRBV5-4 and TRBJ1-4 provide the parts outside the CDR3, is ETGVTQSPTHLIKTRGQQVTLRCSSQSGHNTVSWYQQALGQGPQFIFQYYREEENGRGNFPPRFSGLQFPNYSSELNVNALELDDSALYLCASRWTAKNKLFFGSGTQLSVL.

V usage is TRBV19 and J usage is TRBJ2-3; the D is unclear. Trimming took off 0 bases at V and 0 bases at J, with 13 bases between the two ends. The length of the CDR3 is 17 residues. CDR1 and CDR2 (germline): LNHDA, SQIVND (reference sequence). CDR3 DNA: TGTGCCAGTAGTATAGATCGGGCTACCCCTAGCACAGATACGCAGTATTTT. Translating gives CASSIDRATPSTDTQYF.

The genes are TRBV28 and TRBJ2-2, with TRBD1 matching over 10 bases. The CDR3 has 16 amino acids. Germline V CDR1 and CDR2: MDHEN, SYDVKM. V dropped 8 bases and J dropped 4; count of bases not matched to a gene: 10. This CDR3 is CASRPRDRGLTGELFF. The CDR3 coding sequence is TGTGCCAGCCGCCCCCGGGACAGGGGACTCACCGGGGAGCTGTTTTTT.

The rearrangement links TRBV28 to TRBJ1-2; a weak D match, TRBD1 (5 bases). This CDR3 is built from 15 residues. CDR1 and CDR2 from the germline V gene are MDHEN and SYDVKM. Trimming removed 2 bases from V and 3 bases from J, with 13 bases in between. CDR3 protein: CASSLIVGDYYGYTF. The CDR3 DNA reads TGTGCCAGCAGTTTAATAGTCGGGGACTACTATGGCTACACCTTC.

The chain recombines TRBV28 with TRBJ2-5; D perhaps matches TRBD2 (5 bases). With 2 bases removed from V and 5 bases from J, the gap between germline ends came to 12 bases. This CDR3 has 14 amino acids. Germline loops: CDR1 MDHEN, CDR2 SYDVKM. Written as DNA, the CDR3 is TGTGCCAGCAGTTTAACAGCCCCGGGGGAGACCCAGTACTTC. This encodes CASSLTAPGETQYF.